The 21 T cell receptor beta chains below were found in one sample sequenced in a study of T cells in Graves' hyperthyroidism and ophthalmopathy. Amplified regions were TCR beta CDR3 sequences from RNA transcripts. HTBI primers were used for first-round RT-PCR of the TCR CDR3. One entry per CDR3 protein, called by TCRdb with MiXCR from the multiplex PCR reads. The repertoire consists of 600,000 to 800,000 distinct CDR3 sequences, with around 40% occurring once and the leading ten covering roughly 30%. The sample comprised blood. These TCRs come from a woman in her thirties or forties with Graves' hyperthyroidism.

CDR3 region: CASTPSLGQGGEKLFF. The CDR3 DNA reads as TGTGCCAGCACCCCCTCCTTGGGACAGGGTGGCGAAAAACTGTTTTTT. V usage is TRBV3-1 and J usage is TRBJ1-4; TRBD1 matches 9 bases. Looked up from germline, CDR1 is LGHDT and CDR2 is YNNKEL (reference sequence). The CDR3 loop spans 16 amino acids. Germline trimming cut 7 bases from V and 8 bases from J; bases unmatched to any gene: 14.

This clonotype has ten or more counts. This chain connects TRBV6-5 to TRBJ1-5, with D possibly TRBD1 on 5 matching bases. The length of the CDR3 is 14 residues. Germline V lookup: CDR1 MNHEY, CDR2 SVGAGI. Trimming left V 6 bases short and J 1 base short, with 10 bases between. The CDR3 loop is CASRSRGSNQPQHF. For the CDR3, the DNA is TGTGCCAGCAGGTCGAGGGGAAGCAATCAGCCCCAGCATTTT.

To note about this clonotype: A much larger clonotype is one base distant, so this may be a read error. CDR3 region: CASSGDICHVF. CDR3 nucleotides: TGTGCCAGTAGTGGGGACATCTGTCACGTTTTT. The chain links TRBV19 to TRBJ1-5; tentatively, D is TRBD1 (6 bases). Per the germline V gene, CDR1 is LNHDA and CDR2 is SQIVND (reference sequence). The CDR3 loop spans 11 amino acids.

In this sample, this clonotype turned up many times. The chain is built from TRBV29-1 and TRBJ2-5, with TRBD2 matching over 8 bases. This CDR3 has 14 residues. V trimming: 6 bases; J trimming: 3 bases; junction bases outside the gene matches: 9. The germline V gene has CDR1 SQVTM and CDR2 ANQGSEA. The CDR3 DNA is TGCAGCGTCTCGACGGGAGCGGGGGAAGAGACCCAGTACTTC. Translating it yields CSVSTGAGEETQYF.

The genes are TRBV20-1 and TRBJ1-1; 8 nucleotides align to TRBD1. V was pared by 1 base and J by 1 base, with 8 bases of the junction left unmatched. Germline V gives CDR1 DFQATT, CDR2 SNEGSKA (reference sequence). The CDR3 runs 16 residues. The chain's CDR3 is CSARADRGFRNTEAFF. CDR3 coding DNA: TGCAGTGCTAGAGCAGACAGGGGATTCAGGAACACTGAAGCTTTCTTT.

This sequence joins TRBV15 and TRBJ1-1; D possibly corresponds to TRBD1 (5 bases). Germline CDR1 is LNHNV and CDR2 is YYDKDF (reference sequence). The CDR3 length is 14 residues. Deletions cut 2 bases from V and 6 bases from J, with 13 bases between. CDR3 protein: CATSRLPQGPEAFF. CDR3 nucleotide sequence: TGTGCCACCAGCAGATTACCTCAGGGCCCTGAAGCTTTCTTT.

This clonotype was observed a few times. CDR3 loop: CASSSYQEEAFF. CDR3 nucleotides: TGCGCCAGCAGCTCGTACCAGGAGGAGGCTTTCTTT. The chain uses TRBV5-1 and TRBJ1-1; D uncertain. V lost 3 bases and J lost 11, with 14 bases in between. The CDR3 sequence is 12 residues long. The germline V gene has CDR1 SGHRS and CDR2 YFSETQ.

This rearrangement joins TRBV10-3 to TRBJ1-5; tentative D call: TRBD1 (5 bases). The CDR3 runs to 15 residues. V lost 6 bases to trimming and J lost 6 bases, with 18 bases between them. From germline, CDR1 is ENHRY and CDR2 SYGVKD. This CDR3 is CAISSEQGIGQPQHF. CDR3 in DNA: TGTGCCATCAGCTCCGAGCAGGGAATAGGTCAGCCCCAGCATTTT.

V gene TRBV25-1 combines with J gene TRBJ1-2; D might be TRBD1 (5 bases). The germline V gene encodes CDR1 MGHDK and CDR2 SYGVNS. V lost 4 bases, J lost 3 bases, and 9 bases lay in between. The CDR3 consists of 13 residues. Here the CDR3 DNA reads TGTGCCAGCAGTGGGCGGGGGGACTATGGCTACACCTTC. Its protein product is CASSGRGDYGYTF.

Remarks on this clonotype: A much bigger clone sits one base away, suggesting this may be a read error. The chain employs TRBV20-1 and TRBJ2-5; unclear D gene. CDR1 is DFQATT, CDR2 SNEGSKA, per germline (reference sequence). This CDR3 is 15 amino acids long. The CDR3 loop reads CSANKANQFQEAQYF. CDR3 in DNA: TGCAGTGCTAATAAAGCCAACCAATTCCAAGAGGCCCAGTACTTC.

Ten or more counts support this clonotype. This chain joins TRBV20-1 and TRBJ2-7; the D gene is possibly TRBD1 (5 bases). Trimming stripped 1 base from V and 0 bases from J, with 10 bases between. The CDR3 runs to 14 residues. Germline V gene sequence: CDR1 DFQATT, CDR2 SNEGSKA (reference sequence). The CDR3 coding sequence is TGCAGTGCTAGAGGACAGTGGGACTCCTACGAGCAGTACTTC. Its protein is CSARGQWDSYEQYF.

V is TRBV10-3 and J is TRBJ1-4, with unresolved D. This CDR3 spans 15 amino acids. The V and J ends lost 5 bases and 6 bases respectively, with 16 bases between them. Germline lookup yields CDR1 ENHRY and CDR2 SYGVKD. CDR3 coding DNA: TGTGCCATCAGTTCTACTCGCCGGCTAGATGAAAAACTGTTTTTT. Translating gives CAISSTRRLDEKLFF.

As for this clonotype: The junction differs from germline at one of its ends, possibly a read error. The chain recombines TRBV7-9 with TRBJ2-2, with D possibly matching TRBD2 (5 bases). The length of the CDR3 is 14 residues. Germline V gives CDR1 SEHNR, CDR2 FQNEAQ (reference sequence). CDR3 protein: CASRIAPSAGELLF. The DNA for the CDR3 is TGTGCCAGCAGGATAGCGCCGTCGGCCGGGGAGCTGCTTTTT.

This clonotype was seen more than once but under ten times. CDR3 nucleotide sequence: TGTGCCAGCTCACCATCCGGCCTGGACGGGGCCGAGCAGTACTTC. Its protein product is CASSPSGLDGAEQYF. V gene TRBV18 combines with J gene TRBJ2-7; D tentatively reads TRBD1 or TRBD2 (5 bases each). Trimming pared 2 bases from V and 6 bases from J, leaving 17 bases between. The CDR3 is 15 amino acids. Germline V gene data show CDR1 as KGHSH and CDR2 as LQKENI.

The chain links TRBV19 to TRBJ1-2; tentatively, D is TRBD1 (6 bases). V was cut by 3 bases and J by 6 bases, with 14 bases left in between. The CDR3 spans 14 residues. The germline V gene has CDR1 LNHDA and CDR2 SQIVND (reference sequence). The CDR3 DNA follows: TGTGCCAGTAGTATCAAGAGACAGGCGGATGGCTACACCTTC. This sequence encodes CASSIKRQADGYTF.

In the case of this clonotype: One base away lies a much larger clone, so this may be a sequencing read error. The gene calls are TRBV7-2 and TRBJ1-1; D gene unclear. The CDR3 runs to 13 residues. CDR1 SGHTA and CDR2 FQGNSA come from the germline V gene. Deletions cut 7 bases from V and 9 bases from J, with 18 bases between. The CDR3 sequence: CASTLGRGRQAFF. The CDR3 bases are TGTGCCAGCACTCTGGGTCGTGGGCGACAAGCTTTCTTT.

This clonotype was seen ten or more times. V is TRBV7-3 and J is TRBJ1-1; D is uncertain. Germline V lookup: CDR1 SGHTA, CDR2 FQGTGA. The CDR3 has 13 amino acids. Trimming removed 1 base from V and 3 bases from J, with 6 bases in between. Here the CDR3 reads CASSLRRDTEAFF. Written as DNA, the CDR3 is TGTGCCAGCAGCTTAAGGAGAGACACTGAAGCTTTCTTT. Based on the CDR3 plus reference TRBV7-3 and TRBJ1-1, the full variable domain is GAGVSQTPSNKVTEKGKYVELRCDPISGHTALYWYRQSLGQGPEFLIYFQGTGAADDSGLPNDRFFAVRPEGSVSTLKIQRTERGDSAVYLCASSLRRDTEAFFGQGTRLTVV.

This clonotype has a handful of counts. V gene TRBV6-6 combines with J gene TRBJ2-7; no firm D call. The germline V and J ends were trimmed by 2 bases and 2 bases, with 10 bases remaining between them. The germline CDR1 and CDR2 sequences are MNHNY and SVGAGI (reference sequence). The CDR3 is made up of 14 amino acids. The CDR3 loop is CASSYQALAYEQYF. As DNA, the CDR3 is TGTGCCAGCAGTTACCAGGCTCTCGCCTACGAGCAGTACTTC.

Comment on this clonotype: This clone may be a read error of a much larger clone one base away. Since the CDR3 does not end with the conserved phenylalanine or tryptophan, this likely comes from a read error. The chain joins TRBV10-3 to TRBJ1-6; D gene ambiguous. From germline, CDR1 is ENHRY and CDR2 SYGVKD. Trimming took off 10 bases at V and 7 bases at J, with 14 bases between the two ends. The CDR3 runs to 13 residues. The CDR3 loop is CASRLGLNSPLHC. In DNA form, the CDR3 reads TGTGCCAGCAGGTTGGGCCTCAATTCACCCCTCCACTGT.

In its sample, this clonotype was seen many times. The gene calls are TRBV7-2 and TRBJ1-5; the D is unclear. Germline CDR1 is SGHTA and CDR2 is FQGNSA. Deletions cut 5 bases from V and 4 bases from J, with 6 bases between. The length of the CDR3 is 12 residues. This CDR3 is CASSPLNQPQHF. The CDR3 DNA reads as TGTGCCAGCAGCCCATTAAATCAGCCCCAGCATTTT.

The chain is built from TRBV29-1 and TRBJ2-7; D perhaps matches TRBD2 (5 bases). Trimming shortened V by 4 bases and J by 5 bases, and 21 bases separated the two germline ends. This CDR3 comprises 15 residues. The germline CDR1 and CDR2 sequences are SQVTM and ANQGSEA. CDR3 DNA sequence: TGCAGCGTTGCCCGCAGCGGAAGGGCCTTCGACGAGCAGTACTTC. Its protein product is CSVARSGRAFDEQYF.